These T cell receptor beta chains were read from a single sample in a study of radiotherapy plus CTLA-4 blockade in lung cancer. The data were produced by immunoSEQ multiplex PCR, yet TCRdb's version contains in-frame clones alone and is incomplete. The sample lists around 45,000 clones, 70% to 80% seen once, with 11% in the top ten. Specimen: peripheral blood, collected from a patient treated with radiotherapy plus ipilimumab. These receptors originate from a human donor with non-small cell lung cancer who had stable disease on radiotherapy plus ipilimumab. Each CDR3 is given with its conserved first and last residue. D genes are given only for firm matches. Clone size appears in some rows only: once, few, many, or a class for an expanded clone.

j_gene | d_gene | abundance | v_gene | CDR3aa | CDR3nt
TRBJ1-1 | - | - | TRBV4-1 | CASSPGGMNTEAFF | TGCGCCAGCAGTCCCGGGGGTATGAACACTGAAGCTTTCTTT
TRBJ1-1 | TRBD1 | - | TRBV5-8 | CASSLRQGAYTEAFF | TGTGCCAGCAGCTTGCGACAGGGGGCATACACTGAAGCTTTCTTT
TRBJ2-3 | - | - | TRBV28 | CASSPIEDTQYF | TGTGCCAGCAGTCCCATTGAAGATACGCAGTATTTT
TRBJ2-2 | - | - | TRBV7-9 | CASSRIGAGELFF | TGTGCCAGCAGCAGAATAGGGGCCGGGGAGCTGTTTTTT
TRBJ1-1 | - | - | TRBV2 | CASSETNTGPLDEAFF | TGTGCCAGCAGTGAAACCAATACAGGGCCGTTGGATGAAGCTTTCTTT
TRBJ1-2 | - | few | TRBV7-2 | CASSSTRGNNNYGYTF | TGTGCCAGCAGCTCGACTCGGGGGAACAATAACTATGGCTACACCTTC
TRBJ1-6 | - | - | TRBV4-1 | CASSQDRGRAKNSPLHF | TGCGCCAGCAGCCAAGATAGGGGTAGGGCCAAAAATTCACCCCTCCACTTT
TRBJ1-6 | - | - | TRBV9 | CASSVTGNSPLHF | TGTGCCAGCAGCGTAACGGGGAACTCACCCCTCCACTTT
TRBJ1-5 | - | few | TRBV6-1 | CASSELPPGSNQPQHF | TGTGCCAGCAGTGAACTTCCTCCGGGCTCCAATCAGCCCCAGCATTTT
TRBJ2-1 | - | - | TRBV1 | CTNKSLAGGLGEQFF | TGCACCAATAAGAGCCTAGCGGGGGGCCTGGGTGAGCAGTTCTTC
TRBJ2-3 | - | - | TRBV6-6 | CASREHGGTDTQYF | TGTGCCAGCAGAGAGCACGGGGGCACAGATACGCAGTATTTT
TRBJ1-4 | TRBD1 | - | TRBV7-2 | CASSSGQGREKLFF | TGTGCCAGCAGCTCAGGACAGGGGCGGGAAAAACTGTTTTTT
TRBJ2-1 | - | - | TRBV7-2 | CASSLVAGAYNEQFF | TGTGCCAGCAGCTTAGTGGCAGGGGCCTACAATGAGCAGTTCTTC
TRBJ1-1 | TRBD1 | - | TRBV4-1 | CASSQDPQGAYLNTEAFF | TGCGCCAGCAGCCAAGACCCACAGGGGGCGTATTTGAACACTGAAGCTTTCTTT
TRBJ1-5 | - | - | TRBV2 | CASGTGNQPQHF | TGTGCGAGCGGGACCGGCAATCAGCCCCAGCATTTT
TRBJ2-5 | TRBD2 | - | TRBV5-1 | CASSLARGGGQETQYF | TGCGCCAGCAGCTTGGCGAGGGGCGGGGGACAAGAGACCCAGTACTTC
TRBJ2-2 | - | once | TRBV19 | CASSIGGFPTGELFF | TGTGCCAGTAGTATAGGAGGTTTCCCCACCGGGGAGCTGTTTTTT
TRBJ2-2 | TRBD2 | - | TRBV5-4 | CASSLRLAVGAGELFF | TGTGCCAGCAGCCTACGACTAGCGGTAGGAGCCGGGGAGCTGTTTTTT
TRBJ2-5 | - | - | TRBV7-8 | CASSFPNLETQYF | TGTGCCAGCAGCTTCCCGAATCTAGAGACCCAGTACTTC
TRBJ1-1 | - | - | TRBV5-4 | CASSLVGASTEAFF | TGTGCCAGCAGCTTGGTAGGGGCGTCCACTGAAGCTTTCTTT
TRBJ2-7 | - | - | TRBV7-2 | CASSLERGGPYEQYF | TGTGCCAGCAGCTTAGAAAGGGGGGGCCCCTACGAGCAGTACTTC
TRBJ1-3 | - | - | TRBV6-6 | CASIRDNSGNTIYF | TGTGCCAGCATTAGAGATAACTCTGGAAACACCATATATTTT
TRBJ1-2 | - | - | TRBV30 | CAFREANYGYTF | TGTGCCTTCCGGGAGGCTAACTATGGCTACACCTTC
TRBJ2-5 | - | - | TRBV19 | CASSKYETQYF | TGTGCCAGTAGTAAATACGAGACCCAGTACTTC
TRBJ1-1 | - | many | TRBV19 | CASSMGTPNTEAFF | TGTGCCAGTAGTATGGGGACACCCAACACTGAAGCTTTCTTT
TRBJ1-5 | TRBD1 | many | TRBV6-5 | CASSQGAGNQPQHF | TGTGCCAGCAGTCAGGGGGCGGGTAATCAGCCCCAGCATTTT
TRBJ1-1 | - | few | TRBV30 | CAWSPIQRSLNTEAFF | TGTGCCTGGAGTCCAATACAGAGGAGCTTGAACACTGAAGCTTTCTTT
TRBJ1-1 | - | - | TRBV28 | CATGWGMNTEAFF | TGTGCCACCGGGTGGGGGATGAACACTGAAGCTTTCTTT
TRBJ2-2 | TRBD2 | few | TRBV29-1 | CSGRAGANTGELFF | TGCAGCGGGAGAGCGGGGGCGAACACCGGGGAGCTGTTTTTT
TRBJ1-1 | - | - | TRBV4-3 | CASSQDGGADTEAFF | TGCGCCAGCAGCCAAGATGGGGGGGCTGACACTGAAGCTTTCTTT
TRBJ2-1 | TRBD1 | few | TRBV28 | CASSPPGQYNEQFF | TGTGCCAGCAGTCCCCCGGGACAGTACAATGAGCAGTTCTTC
TRBJ1-5 | - | - | TRBV27 | CASSPGAGQPQHF | TGTGCCAGCAGTCCTGGGGCGGGTCAGCCCCAGCATTTT
TRBJ1-1 | - | - | TRBV5-8 | CASSLARNTEAFF | TGTGCCAGCAGCTTGGCCCGTAACACTGAAGCTTTCTTT
TRBJ1-1 | - | - | TRBV4-1 | CASSQEGQLNTEAFF | TGCGCCAGCAGCCAAGAAGGGCAGCTGAACACTGAAGCTTTCTTT
TRBJ1-1 | TRBD1 | - | TRBV6-6 | CASLLDRGDTEAFF | TGTGCCAGCCTACTGGACAGGGGGGACACTGAAGCTTTCTTT
TRBJ1-2 | - | - | TRBV6-1 | CASSEAGGPYGYTF | TGTGCCAGCAGTGAAGCGGGGGGGCCCTATGGCTACACCTTC
TRBJ2-3 | - | - | TRBV4-1 | CASSQGRSTDTQYF | TGCGCCAGCAGCCAAGGTCGGAGCACAGATACGCAGTATTTT
TRBJ2-1 | - | - | TRBV30 | CAWGFEPRGEQFF | TGTGCCTGGGGATTCGAACCCCGGGGAGAGCAGTTCTTC
TRBJ1-2 | - | - | TRBV7-2 | CASSFGGRAANYGYTF | TGTGCCAGCAGCTTCGGGGGCAGGGCGGCTAACTATGGCTACACCTTC
TRBJ2-5 | - | - | TRBV30 | CARGRGGQETQYF | TGTGCGCGTGGCCGAGGCGGGCAAGAGACCCAGTACTTC
TRBJ1-1 | TRBD1 | few | TRBV18 | CASSPGDRGNAFF | TGTGCCAGCTCACCCGGGGACAGGGGGAACGCTTTCTTT
TRBJ1-4 | - | - | TRBV7-8 | CASSLGLGRTNEKLFF | TGTGCCAGCAGCTTAGGATTGGGGCGAACTAATGAAAAACTGTTTTTT
TRBJ2-5 | - | - | TRBV5-6 | CASSLLAGNQETQYF | TGTGCCAGCAGCTTGCTAGCAGGCAACCAAGAGACCCAGTACTTC
TRBJ1-5 | - | - | TRBV5-6 | CASSLGLDGVNQPQHF | TGTGCCAGCAGCTTGGGTCTGGACGGGGTTAATCAGCCCCAGCATTTT
TRBJ2-7 | - | - | TRBV6-6 | CASQGGNSYEQYF | TGTGCCAGCCAGGGGGGGAACTCCTACGAGCAGTACTTC
TRBJ1-2 | TRBD1 | - | TRBV30 | CAWSRQGSGGYTF | TGTGCCTGGAGTCGACAGGGGTCGGGTGGCTACACCTTC
TRBJ1-6 | - | - | TRBV11-2 | CASRRWGGAANSPLHF | TGTGCCAGCAGAAGATGGGGGGGGGCTGCGAATTCACCCCTCCACTTT
TRBJ1-5 | - | - | TRBV4-3 | CASSQEIEQPQHF | TGCGCCAGCAGCCAAGAAATAGAACAGCCCCAGCATTTT
TRBJ1-2 | TRBD1 | once | TRBV4-3 | CASSQGTGVNYGYTF | TGCGCCAGCAGCCAAGGGACAGGGGTTAACTATGGCTACACCTTC
TRBJ2-3 | TRBD1 | - | TRBV18 | CASWTGGTDTQYF | TGTGCCAGCTGGACAGGGGGCACAGATACGCAGTATTTT
TRBJ1-2 | - | - | TRBV7-9 | CASSLVLGVAYGYTF | TGTGCCAGCAGCTTGGTACTCGGGGTGGCCTATGGCTACACCTTC
TRBJ2-2 | TRBD2 | - | TRBV25-1 | CASSAGLAGTGELFF | TGTGCCAGCAGTGCGGGACTAGCAGGCACCGGGGAGCTGTTTTTT
TRBJ1-1 | TRBD1 | few | TRBV6-4 | CASSDPGQGTEAFF | TGTGCCAGCAGTGACCCGGGACAGGGCACTGAAGCTTTCTTT
TRBJ1-4 | - | few | TRBV19 | CASKGISTNEKLFF | TGTGCCAGTAAAGGGATTTCAACTAATGAAAAACTGTTTTTT
TRBJ1-5 | - | few | TRBV5-6 | CASSFRTRTNQPQHF | TGTGCCAGCAGCTTCCGCACAAGGACGAATCAGCCCCAGCATTTT
TRBJ2-5 | - | - | TRBV28 | CASSPNRGRGETQYF | TGTGCCAGCAGTCCTAATCGGGGGCGGGGGGAGACCCAGTACTTC
TRBJ2-3 | - | - | TRBV7-9 | CASSSAFGTQYF | TGTGCCAGCAGCTCGGCCTTCGGTACGCAGTATTTT
TRBJ2-3 | - | - | TRBV10-3 | CAIGAADRDTQYF | TGTGCCATCGGCGCGGCCGACAGAGATACGCAGTATTTT
TRBJ2-1 | TRBD2 | - | TRBV18 | CASSPLASGGDEQFF | TGTGCCAGCTCACCCCTGGCTAGCGGGGGAGATGAGCAGTTCTTC